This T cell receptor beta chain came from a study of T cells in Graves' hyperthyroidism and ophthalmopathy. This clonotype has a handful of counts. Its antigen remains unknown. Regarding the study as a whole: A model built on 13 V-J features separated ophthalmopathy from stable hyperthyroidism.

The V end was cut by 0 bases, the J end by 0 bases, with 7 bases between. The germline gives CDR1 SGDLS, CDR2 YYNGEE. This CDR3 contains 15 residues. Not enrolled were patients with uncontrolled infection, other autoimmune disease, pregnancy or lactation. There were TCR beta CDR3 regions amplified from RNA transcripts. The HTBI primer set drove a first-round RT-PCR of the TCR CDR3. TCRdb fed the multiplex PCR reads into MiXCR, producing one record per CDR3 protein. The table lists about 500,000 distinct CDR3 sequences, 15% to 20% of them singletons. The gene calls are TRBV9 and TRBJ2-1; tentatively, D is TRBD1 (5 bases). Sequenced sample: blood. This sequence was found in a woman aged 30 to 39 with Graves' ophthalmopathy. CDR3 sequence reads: CASSVAGNSYNEQFF. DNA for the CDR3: TGTGCCAGCAGCGTAGCAGGGAACTCCTACAATGAGCAGTTCTTC.